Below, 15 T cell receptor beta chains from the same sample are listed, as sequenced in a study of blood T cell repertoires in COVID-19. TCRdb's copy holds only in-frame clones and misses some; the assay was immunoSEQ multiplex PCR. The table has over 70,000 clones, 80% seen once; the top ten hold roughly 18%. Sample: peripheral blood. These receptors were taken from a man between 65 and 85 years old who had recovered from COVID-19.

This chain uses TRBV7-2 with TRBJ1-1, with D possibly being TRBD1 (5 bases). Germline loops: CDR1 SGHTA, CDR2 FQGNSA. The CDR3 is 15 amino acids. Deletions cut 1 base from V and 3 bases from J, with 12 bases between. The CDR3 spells CASSLVRTLDTEAFF. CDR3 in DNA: TGTGCCAGCAGCTTAGTTCGGACACTGGACACTGAAGCTTTCTTT.

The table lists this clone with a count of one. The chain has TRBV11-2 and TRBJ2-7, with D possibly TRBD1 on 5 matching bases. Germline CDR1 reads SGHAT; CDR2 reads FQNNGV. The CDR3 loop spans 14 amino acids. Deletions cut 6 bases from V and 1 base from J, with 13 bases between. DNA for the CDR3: TGTGCCAGCAGTCCACAGGTGAAATCCTACGAGCAGTACTTC. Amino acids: CASSPQVKSYEQYF.

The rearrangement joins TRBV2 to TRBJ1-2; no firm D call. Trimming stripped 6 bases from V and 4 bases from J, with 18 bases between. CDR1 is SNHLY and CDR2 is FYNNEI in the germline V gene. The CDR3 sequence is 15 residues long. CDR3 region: CASSGDTNGIYGYTF. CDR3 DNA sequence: TGTGCCAGCAGCGGCGACACAAACGGGATCTATGGCTACACCTTC.

The CDR3 DNA is TGTGCCATCAGTGAGTCCACTAACACCGGGGAGCTGTTTTTT. Translated: CAISESTNTGELFF. The chain combines TRBV10-3 with TRBJ2-2; D uncertain. V was cut by 0 bases and J by 2 bases, with 4 bases left in between. The CDR3 contains 14 residues. Germline assignment: CDR1 ENHRY and CDR2 SYGVKD.

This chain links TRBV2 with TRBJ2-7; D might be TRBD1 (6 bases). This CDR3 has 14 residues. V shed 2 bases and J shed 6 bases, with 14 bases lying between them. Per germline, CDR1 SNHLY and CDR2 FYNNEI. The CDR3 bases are TGTGCCAGCAGTGAAAACAGGGTTGAGGGCGAGCAGTACTTC. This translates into CASSENRVEGEQYF.

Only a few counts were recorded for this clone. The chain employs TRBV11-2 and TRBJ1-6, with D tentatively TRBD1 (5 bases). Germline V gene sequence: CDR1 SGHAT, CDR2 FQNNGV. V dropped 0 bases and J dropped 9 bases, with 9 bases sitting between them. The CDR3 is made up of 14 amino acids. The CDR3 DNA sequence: TGTGCCAGCAGCTTAGAGGGCAGGGCTTCACCCCTCCACTTT. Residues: CASSLEGRASPLHF.

CDR3 amino acids: CASSEALGQPSVEYF. The CDR3 DNA sequence: TGTGCCAGCAGTGAAGCGCTGGGACAACCCTCAGTGGAGTACTTC. V is TRBV6-1 and J is TRBJ2-7; TRBD1 might be the D (6 bases). CDR1 and CDR2 (germline): MNHNS, SASEGT. V was shortened by 0 bases and J by 11 bases, with 20 bases between the two germline ends. The CDR3 contains 15 residues.

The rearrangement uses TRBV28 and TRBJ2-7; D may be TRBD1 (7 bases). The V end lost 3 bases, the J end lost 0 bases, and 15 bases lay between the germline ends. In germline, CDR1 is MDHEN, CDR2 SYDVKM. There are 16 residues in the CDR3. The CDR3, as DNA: TGTGCCAGCAGTTTCCCCAGGGGGGCAGGCTCCTACGAGCAGTACTTC. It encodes CASSFPRGAGSYEQYF. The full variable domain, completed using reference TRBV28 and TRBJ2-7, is DVKVTQSSRYLVKRTGEKVFLECVQDMDHENMFWYRQDPGLGLRLIYFSYDVKMKEKGDIPEGYSVSREKKERFSLILESASTNQTSMYLCASSFPRGAGSYEQYFGPGTRLTVT.

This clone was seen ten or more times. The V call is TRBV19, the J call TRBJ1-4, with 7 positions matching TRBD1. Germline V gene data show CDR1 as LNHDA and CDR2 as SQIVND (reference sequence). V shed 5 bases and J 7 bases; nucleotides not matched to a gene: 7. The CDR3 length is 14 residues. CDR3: CASSYRQGVEKLFF. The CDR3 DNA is TGTGCCAGTAGTTACAGACAGGGAGTTGAAAAACTGTTTTTT.

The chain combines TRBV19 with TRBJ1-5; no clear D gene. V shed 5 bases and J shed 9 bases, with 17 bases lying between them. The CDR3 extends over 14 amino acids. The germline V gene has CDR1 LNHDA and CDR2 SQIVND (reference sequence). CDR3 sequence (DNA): TGTGCCAGTAGTCCACTGCCCTCGGAGGTGCCCCAGCATTTT. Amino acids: CASSPLPSEVPQHF. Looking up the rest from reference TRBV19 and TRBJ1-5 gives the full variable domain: DGGITQSPKYLFRKEGQNVTLSCEQNLNHDAMYWYRQDPGQGLRLIYYSQIVNDFQKGDIAEGYSVSREKKESFPLTVTSAQKNPTAFYLCASSPLPSEVPQHFGDGTRLSIL.

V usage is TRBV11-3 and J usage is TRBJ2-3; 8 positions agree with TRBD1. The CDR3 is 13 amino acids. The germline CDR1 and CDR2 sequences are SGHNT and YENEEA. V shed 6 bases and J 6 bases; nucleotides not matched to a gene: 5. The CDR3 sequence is CASSDRGFDTQYF. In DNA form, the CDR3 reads TGTGCCAGCAGTGACAGGGGATTCGATACGCAGTATTTT.

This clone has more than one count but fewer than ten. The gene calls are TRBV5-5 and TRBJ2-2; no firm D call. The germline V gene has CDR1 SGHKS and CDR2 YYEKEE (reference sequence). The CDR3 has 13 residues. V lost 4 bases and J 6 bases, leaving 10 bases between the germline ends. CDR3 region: CASSATVAGELFF. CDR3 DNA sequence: TGTGCCAGCAGCGCCACAGTGGCCGGGGAGCTGTTTTTT.

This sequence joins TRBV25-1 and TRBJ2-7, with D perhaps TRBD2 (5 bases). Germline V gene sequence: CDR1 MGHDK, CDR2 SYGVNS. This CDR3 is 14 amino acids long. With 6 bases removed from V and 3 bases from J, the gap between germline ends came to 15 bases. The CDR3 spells CASRGSGKIYEQYF. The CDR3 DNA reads TGTGCCAGCAGGGGGTCGGGGAAAATCTACGAGCAGTACTTC.

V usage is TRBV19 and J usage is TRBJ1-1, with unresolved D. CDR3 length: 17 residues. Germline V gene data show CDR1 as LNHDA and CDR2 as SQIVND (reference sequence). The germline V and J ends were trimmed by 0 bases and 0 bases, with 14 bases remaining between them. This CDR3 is CASSIDALDTLNTEAFF. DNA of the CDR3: TGTGCCAGTAGTATAGACGCCCTTGACACCTTGAACACTGAAGCTTTCTTT.

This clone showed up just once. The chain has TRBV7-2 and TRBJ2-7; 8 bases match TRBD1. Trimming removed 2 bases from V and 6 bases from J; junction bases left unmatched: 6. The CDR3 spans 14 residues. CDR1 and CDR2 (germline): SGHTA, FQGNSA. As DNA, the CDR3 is TGTGCCAGCAGCTTACTACCCGGACAGGGCGAGCAGTACTTC. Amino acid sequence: CASSLLPGQGEQYF.